This T cell receptor beta chain derives from a study of human CD8 memory T cell subsets. Study-level results: Similarly high diversity was seen in stem-like memory and precursor exhausted T cells, but not in effector memory cells. Exclusively the beta chains of the T cell receptor underwent sequencing in this study.

Total CD8+ T cells were enriched by a separation that was negative and magnetic. As concerns this clonotype: Its target is unknown.

CDR3 length: 15 residues. CDR1 is MNHEY and CDR2 is SMNVEV in the germline V gene (reference sequence). Making the TCR beta libraries relied on UMI-labeled 5' RACE. In the original workflow: Whichever TCR beta library was examined, it held between roughly 2,800 and 20,000 functional CDR3 beta clonotypes. TCRdb processed the 5' RACE reads again and assigns one entry to each CDR3 protein, with no DNA. These V and J calls derive from TCRdb rather than the authors' analysis. The sample is made up of 7,500 to 9,500 distinct CDR3 sequences, and the top ten hold roughly a quarter of it. The gene calls are TRBV27 and TRBJ1-2; TCRdb proposes TRBD1, but this gene call is untestable without DNA. This TCR was sampled from a human donor in good health. What was sequenced was CD8+ T cells from PBMCs. The CDR3 sequence: CASSPTGNRGYGYTF.